This T cell receptor beta chain is from a study of long-term antiretroviral therapy in people with HIV. Regarding the study as a whole: Those clones which expanded before ART made up the dominant part of the repertoire at all time points. Despite increasing after ART, diversity remained lower than that of transplant donor controls. Collection of the blood, which took place between the mid-2000s and the late 2010s, possibly occurred under older ART regimens.

On this clone itself: The antigen remains unidentified.

Trimming left V 4 bases short and J 1 base short, with 7 bases between. This CDR3 is built from 13 residues. The germline V gene has CDR1 KGHSH and CDR2 LQKENI. Donors each had at least one pre-ART PBMC sample and at least two post-ART ones. Version v3.0 of the immunoSEQ assay was performed at survey level. The method was immunoSEQ multiplex PCR; TCRdb's version includes in-frame clones alone and lacks a portion of them. Found here are some 10,000 clones, approximately 78% of them singletons; the top ten hold approximately 15%. The source of this sequence is a man between 40 and 49 years old with HIV. The chain combines TRBV18 with TRBJ2-5; D not certain. Sample: unsorted PBMCs, taken 0.7 years after starting antiretroviral therapy. The CDR3 protein is CASSQDLQETQYF. CDR3 nucleotide sequence: TGTGCCAGCTCACAGGACCTCCAAGAGACCCAGTACTTC. The variable domain in full, completed from reference TRBV18 and TRBJ2-5, reads NAGVMQNPRHLVRRRGQEARLRCSPMKGHSHVYWYRQLPEEGLKFMVYLQKENIIDESGMPKERFSAEFPKEGPSILRIQQVVRGDSAAYFCASSQDLQETQYFGPGTRLLVL.